This T cell receptor beta chain comes out of a study of OX40 agonist ivuxolimab in advanced cancers. Some background on the complete study: Ivuxolimab was an agonistic, fully human IgG2 monoclonal antibody directed against OX40 (CD134), a costimulatory receptor. Three dose-escalation patients achieved partial responses, one with hepatocellular carcinoma and two with cutaneous melanoma. Intravenous ivuxolimab was administered to patients every 2 weeks at six dose levels: 0.01, 0.1, 0.3, 1.5, 3 and 10 mg/kg. Of the 50 or so patients in dose escalation, some 19 had hepatocellular carcinoma, some 15 had melanoma, 9 had renal cell carcinoma and 9 had head and neck cancer. The point of sequencing TCRbeta in the periphery was to test whether ivuxolimab changed TCR sequence diversity and drove clonal T-cell expansion. The paper covers the monotherapy dose-escalation part of the phase I ivuxolimab trial, which included N ≈ 57 patients. Patients were allowed to have had prior anti-PD-1, anti-PD-L1 or anti-CTLA-4 therapy, and around 41% of the dose-escalation patients had previously received checkpoint inhibitors. A male proportion of around 80% and a mean age of roughly 55 years, ranging from 23 to 79, were recorded for the dose-escalation cohort.

This clone was counted a single time. It lacks a known antigen. No per-base quality is available; no much larger clone lies one base away. Beyond this particular receptor, the publication reports: After ivuxolimab, expanded clones were on average more numerous among CD8+ T cells than among CD4+ T cells. In the 0.1-3.0 mg/kg groups, partial responders had among the lowest normalized peripheral clonal expansion, particularly in CD8+ T cells. At doses from 0.1 to 3.0 mg/kg, clonal expansion was seen in both CD4+ and CD8+ blood T cells between baseline and week 6. Antigen specificity was not determined for the clonally expanded peripheral T cells. Low levels of normalized T-cell clonal expansion were also seen in some patients who did not respond.

The cysteine opens and the phenylalanine closes a CDR3 of 13 amino acids. The only DNA kept is the CDR3, 39 bases in frame from the first base. Trimming removed 2 bases from V and 4 bases from J, leaving 11 bases between the germline ends. From the germline V gene (reference sequence), CDR1 is GTSNPN and CDR2 is SVGIG. Patients with autoimmune disease history or receiving systemic immunosuppression were excluded from the trial. Peripheral blood for TCR sequencing was collected from all dose cohorts at baseline, on cycle 4 day 1, and on cycle 7 day 1. The samples were drawn from a first-in-human, open-label, multicenter phase I dose-escalation trial of ivuxolimab. Adults with locally advanced or metastatic head and neck squamous cell, hepatocellular, melanoma or renal cell carcinoma were enrolled in the trial. Before TCR sequencing, CD4+ T cells and CD8+ T cells from peripheral blood were sorted into separate populations.

For sequencing of the TCRbeta CDR3 region, genomic DNA was extracted from the sorted cells. TCRbeta CDR3 regions were sequenced using the immunoSEQ Assay. Drawn from immuneACCESS, this table holds only the in-frame rearrangements with V and J called that TCRdb kept. Clones are partly lost; checked studies trace under half to an unresolved V gene and leave the rest unexplained. For this sample the table gives some 57,000 clones, of which over 80% were detected only once. In total, the top ten clones hold approximately 20% of the sample. The starting material was CD4+ or CD8+ T cells sorted from blood, obtained in a trial of the OX40 agonist ivuxolimab. The sequence came from an adult with an advanced solid tumor such as melanoma, head and neck, liver or kidney cancer. The chain uses TRBV30 and TRBJ1-1; a tentative D call is TRBD1 (5 bases match). In nucleotide form, the sequence is TGTGCCTGGAGTATGGGTAGGGGCACTGAAGCTTTCTTT. It is translated as CAWSMGRGTEAFF.